This TCR beta chain was obtained from a study of siplizumab effects on memory and regulatory T cells. Sequencing was performed with immunoSEQ multiplex PCR; in TCRdb, only in-frame clones are kept and a portion is missing. The table shows some 110,000 clones, with about 94% occurring only once. The CDR3 spans 13 residues. The V end lost 10 bases, the J end lost 1 base, and 13 bases lay between the germline ends. The germline V gene encodes CDR1 SNHLY and CDR2 FYNNEI. This TCR derives from a human donor in good health. The sequencing input was non-Treg CD4+ T cells sorted from blood. The chain has TRBV2 and TRBJ1-1; no reliable D call. CDR3 in amino acids: CATRLDSNTEAFF. The CDR3 coding sequence is TGTGCCACCCGGCTGGATTCGAACACTGAAGCTTTCTTT.